The 12 T cell receptor beta chains reported below all come from one sample, sequenced in a study of memory CD4+ T cells and cytomegalovirus serostatus. Assay: immunoSEQ multiplex PCR; the TCRdb copy retains only in-frame clones and omits some. There are under 100,000 clones in the sample; 65% to 85% occur only once, and around 0.78% lies in the top ten. The sort gate was single viable CD3+CD4+CD8-CD45RO+ cells for memory CD4+ T cells. Sequenced input: memory CD4+ T cells from blood. Receptors were obtained from an adult in good health and CMV-seronegative.

The gene calls are TRBV7-3 and TRBJ2-5; D is possibly TRBD2 (6 bases). V was cut by 3 bases and J by 4 bases, with 9 bases left in between. The CDR3 covers 13 residues. In germline, CDR1 is SGHTA, CDR2 FQGTGA. Written as DNA, the CDR3 is TGTGCCAGCAGCTTTTACGGGGGAGAGACCCAGTACTTC. This encodes CASSFYGGETQYF.

The table lists this clone with a count of one. V and J are TRBV19 and TRBJ1-1, with TRBD1 matching over 9 bases. Per germline, CDR1 LNHDA and CDR2 SQIVND (reference sequence). After removal of 2 bases from V and 3 bases from J, the junction contained 7 bases not matched to a gene. This CDR3 spans 16 amino acids. This chain's CDR3 is CASSIPTTGGDTEAFF. CDR3 DNA: TGTGCCAGTAGTATACCGACGACAGGGGGGGACACTGAAGCTTTCTTT.

This rearrangement joins TRBV30 to TRBJ1-3, with TRBD1 as a possible D gene (6 bases). The CDR3 spans 13 residues. V shed 3 bases and J shed 2 bases, with 8 bases lying between them. Germline-derived CDR1 and CDR2 are GTSNPN and SVGIG (reference sequence). The CDR3 loop is CAWRDRAGNTIYF. The CDR3 nucleotides are TGTGCCTGGAGGGACAGAGCTGGAAACACCATATATTTT.

The gene calls are TRBV6-4 and TRBJ1-4; D is uncertain. Trimming took 6 bases from V and 0 from J, leaving 11 bases between them. This CDR3 is built from 15 residues. CDR1 is MRHNA, CDR2 SNTAGT, per germline. CDR3 sequence: CASRHYFATNEKLFF. CDR3 nucleotides: TGTGCCAGCAGGCACTACTTTGCAACTAATGAAAAACTGTTTTTT.

This clone was seen ten or more times. The chain links TRBV25-1 to TRBJ1-5, with D unclear. Trimming removed 1 base at V and 7 bases at J, with 14 bases between. CDR1 and CDR2 from the germline V gene are MGHDK and SYGVNS. This CDR3 spans 15 amino acids. CDR3 sequence: CASSESGQSQQPQHF. The DNA for the CDR3 is TGTGCCAGCAGTGAATCCGGCCAGTCTCAGCAGCCCCAGCATTTT. The full variable domain, rest sourced from reference TRBV25-1 and TRBJ1-5, is EADIYQTPRYLVIGTGKKITLECSQTMGHDKMYWYQQDPGMELHLIHYSYGVNSTEKGDLSSESTVSRIRTEHFPLTLESARPSHTSQYLCASSESGQSQQPQHFGDGTRLSIL.

This chain links TRBV7-2 with TRBJ2-1; TRBD2 matches at 12 bases. The V gene end was trimmed by 6 bases and the J gene end by 6 bases; junction bases not matched to a gene: 9. Germline V gene sequence: CDR1 SGHTA, CDR2 FQGNSA. The CDR3 is made up of 16 amino acids. CDR3 sequence: CASRSPSGGASNEQFF. The DNA of the CDR3 is TGTGCCAGCAGGTCCCCTAGCGGGGGGGCCTCCAATGAGCAGTTCTTC.

The chain employs TRBV5-6 and TRBJ2-1; D ambiguous. Germline CDR1 reads SGHDT; CDR2 reads YYEEEE. V lost 4 bases and J 4 bases, leaving 9 bases between the germline ends. The CDR3 loop spans 13 amino acids. The CDR3 is CASSPQTYNEQFF. The CDR3 DNA is TGTGCCAGCAGCCCCCAGACGTACAATGAGCAGTTCTTC.

The CDR3 sequence is CASSPTGGTGNTIYF. In DNA, the CDR3 is TGTGCCAGCAGCCCGACAGGGGGCACTGGAAACACCATATATTTT. V usage is TRBV7-2 and J usage is TRBJ1-3; 10 bases are a match to TRBD1. J gave up 2 bases and V 5 bases, and 3 bases lay outside the gene matches. The CDR3 sequence is 15 residues long. CDR1 is SGHTA, CDR2 FQGNSA, per germline.

This clone was found once. V is TRBV4-2 and J is TRBJ1-3, with D perhaps matching TRBD1 (6 bases). From germline, CDR1 is LGHNA and CDR2 YNFKEQ. The V and J ends lost 1 base and 0 bases respectively, with 13 bases between them. The CDR3 contains 17 residues. CDR3 loop: CASSQVPDSRSGNTIYF. DNA for the CDR3: TGTGCCAGCAGCCAAGTCCCGGACAGCCGCTCTGGAAACACCATATATTTT.

This chain uses TRBV6-5 with TRBJ1-4, with D maybe TRBD1 (5 bases). This CDR3 contains 15 residues. The V and J ends lost 0 bases and 4 bases respectively, with 9 bases between them. Germline CDR1 and CDR2: MNHEY and SVGAGI. The CDR3 nucleotides are TGTGCCAGCAGTTACTCCGGGACGGATAATGAAAAACTGTTTTTT. Amino acid sequence: CASSYSGTDNEKLFF.

V and J are TRBV23-1 and TRBJ1-2; a weak D match, TRBD1 (5 bases). TRBV23-1 is an ORF; its function is uncertain. Trimming removed 1 base at V and 4 bases at J, with 16 bases between. The CDR3 covers 16 residues. This CDR3 reads CASSQYQQGTFYGYTF. In DNA, the CDR3 is TGCGCCAGCAGTCAATACCAGCAGGGTACTTTCTATGGCTACACCTTC.

This chain joins TRBV11-2 and TRBJ2-7; 8 bases map to TRBD1. V was clipped by 1 base and J by 3 bases; unmatched bases: 5. This CDR3 spans 15 amino acids. Per germline, CDR1 SGHAT and CDR2 FQNNGV. The CDR3 region has the DNA TGTGCCAGCAGCTTAGCGGGGACAGGAAACTACGAGCAGTACTTC. Its translation: CASSLAGTGNYEQYF.